This T cell receptor (beta chain) was sequenced for a study of blood T cell repertoires in COVID-19. V trimming: 0 bases; J trimming: 5 bases; junction bases outside the gene matches: 8. The CDR3 is 16 residues long. Per germline, CDR1 SGHDN and CDR2 FVKESK. Assay used: immunoSEQ multiplex PCR; TCRdb lists only in-frame clones, some missing. The sample comprises roughly 400,000 clones, about 92% of which are singletons, and around 0.6% rests with the top ten. Individuals aged roughly 18 to 95 years were recruited from some 26 US areas. Two negative PCRs, clearance, or symptom resolution were required of recovered Cohort 3 donors.

The TCR comes from a man in his late teens or twenties who had recovered from COVID-19. Specimen: PBMCs or T cells enriched from blood (not recorded which). J is TRBJ2-5 and V is TRBV14; 8 bases match TRBD2. The DNA for the CDR3 is TGTGCCAGCAGCCAAGAGAAGCGGGAGATCGCGGAGACCCAGTACTTC. It translates to CASSQEKREIAETQYF.